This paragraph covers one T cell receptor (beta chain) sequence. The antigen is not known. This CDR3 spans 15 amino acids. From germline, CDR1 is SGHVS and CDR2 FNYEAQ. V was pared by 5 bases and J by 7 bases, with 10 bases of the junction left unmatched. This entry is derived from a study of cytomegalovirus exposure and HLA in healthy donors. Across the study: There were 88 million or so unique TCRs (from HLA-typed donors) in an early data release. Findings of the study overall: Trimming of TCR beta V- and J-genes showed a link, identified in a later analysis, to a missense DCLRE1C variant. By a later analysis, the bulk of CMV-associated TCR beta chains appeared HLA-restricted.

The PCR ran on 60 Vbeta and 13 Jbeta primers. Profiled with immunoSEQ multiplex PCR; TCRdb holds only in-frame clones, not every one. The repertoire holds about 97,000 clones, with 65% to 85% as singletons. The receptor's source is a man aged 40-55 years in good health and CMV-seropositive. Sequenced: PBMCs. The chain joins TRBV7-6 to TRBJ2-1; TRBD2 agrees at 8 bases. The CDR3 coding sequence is TGTGCCAGCAGCCGAGGGACTAGAGATGAGAATGAGCAGTTCTTC. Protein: CASSRGTRDENEQFF.